A selection of T cell receptor beta chains follows, all from one sample in a study of T-cell memory formation after mild COVID-19. From the 5' RACE reads, TCRdb called clonotypes with MiXCR, one entry per CDR3 protein. The sample shows about 250,000 distinct CDR3 sequences, 15% of them seen only once. The sample was PBMCs or a T cell subset sorted from them (not recorded which). These receptor sequences come from an adult woman who had mild COVID-19 (a few samples of this study predate the infection). Cell type and time point are not known. CDR3s include the opening cysteine and the closing phenylalanine or tryptophan. A D gene is named only where the DNA matches it firmly. Clone size is stated in some rows and not others, as once, few, many or a class when expanded.

J gene: TRBJ1-1
D gene: .
CDR3 length: 14
V gene: TRBV5-1
clone size: few
CDR3 DNA: TGCGCCAGCAGCTTGGACAGCATGAACACTGAAGCTTTCTTT
CDR3 protein: CASSLDSMNTEAFF

J gene: TRBJ2-5
D gene: .
CDR3 length: 15
V gene: TRBV12-3/TRBV12-4
clone size: few
CDR3 DNA: TGTGCCAGCAGTTTAGGGGGACCCCGGCGGGAGACCCAGTACTTC
CDR3 protein: CASSLGGPRRETQYF

J gene: TRBJ1-1
D gene: .
CDR3 length: 15
V gene: TRBV5-1
clone size: few
CDR3 DNA: TGCGCCAGCAGCTCGACCACAATACAGGGTCCTGAAGCTTTCTTT
CDR3 protein: CASSSTTIQGPEAFF

J gene: TRBJ2-1
D gene: TRBD2
CDR3 length: 12
V gene: TRBV7-9
clone size: few
CDR3 DNA: TGTGCCAGCAGAATAGCGGGGGCTGAGCAGTTCTTC
CDR3 protein: CASRIAGAEQFF

J gene: TRBJ2-3
D gene: .
CDR3 length: 13
V gene: TRBV19
clone size: .
CDR3 DNA: TGTGCCAGTAGTATAGGGGTCTCAGATACGCAGTATTTT
CDR3 protein: CASSIGVSDTQYF

J gene: TRBJ2-7
D gene: .
CDR3 length: 16
V gene: TRBV7-9
clone size: .
CDR3 DNA: TGTGCCAGCGGGTCCAACCCCGGGACGGGAACCTACGAGCAGTACTTC
CDR3 protein: CASGSNPGTGTYEQYF

J gene: TRBJ2-7
D gene: TRBD2
CDR3 length: 11
V gene: TRBV12-3/TRBV12-4
clone size: .
CDR3 DNA: TGTGCCGTCAGCGCGGGGGGAGAGCAGTACTTC
CDR3 protein: CAVSAGGEQYF

J gene: TRBJ2-2
D gene: .
CDR3 length: 12
V gene: TRBV28
clone size: .
CDR3 DNA: TGTGCCAGCGCTAGGGGGGCCGGGGAGCTGTTTTTT
CDR3 protein: CASARGAGELFF

J gene: TRBJ2-5
D gene: .
CDR3 length: 15
V gene: TRBV3-1
clone size: .
CDR3 DNA: TGTGCCAGCAGCCAATGGAGTCGGGGGAGGGAGACCCAGTACTTC
CDR3 protein: CASSQWSRGRETQYF

J gene: TRBJ2-5
D gene: .
CDR3 length: 15
V gene: TRBV7-3
clone size: .
CDR3 DNA: TGTGCCAGCAGCGTAGGAGGACGGAAACAAGAGACCCAGTACTTC
CDR3 protein: CASSVGGRKQETQYF

J gene: TRBJ2-1
D gene: .
CDR3 length: 15
V gene: TRBV7-6
clone size: few
CDR3 DNA: TGTGCCAGCAGCTTAGTGTTGAGCGGCCGCAATGAGCAGTTCTTC
CDR3 protein: CASSLVLSGRNEQFF

J gene: TRBJ2-7
D gene: .
CDR3 length: 15
V gene: TRBV6-2/TRBV6-3
clone size: many
CDR3 DNA: TGTGCCAGCAGTTACCGGTGGGAGAGAGTGGAAGAGCAGTACTTC
CDR3 protein: CASSYRWERVEEQYF

J gene: TRBJ2-2
D gene: .
CDR3 length: 14
V gene: TRBV5-1
clone size: few
CDR3 DNA: TGCGCCAGCAGCTCCCCCACAAACACCGGGGAGCTGTTTTTT
CDR3 protein: CASSSPTNTGELFF

J gene: TRBJ2-7
D gene: .
CDR3 length: 15
V gene: TRBV6-5
clone size: few
CDR3 DNA: TGTGCCAGCAGTTCCCGGTTGACGGCCCCAGGCGAGCAGTACTTC
CDR3 protein: CASSSRLTAPGEQYF

J gene: TRBJ2-1
D gene: .
CDR3 length: 12
V gene: TRBV21-1
clone size: few
CDR3 DNA: TGTGCCCCCAACCGGACAGGGGATGAGCAGTTCTTC
CDR3 protein: CAPNRTGDEQFF

J gene: TRBJ2-7
D gene: .
CDR3 length: 16
V gene: TRBV15
clone size: .
CDR3 DNA: TGTGCCACCAGCAGAGCCATCCATAGGGTTCCATACGAGCAGTACTTC
CDR3 protein: CATSRAIHRVPYEQYF

J gene: TRBJ2-7
D gene: .
CDR3 length: 15
V gene: TRBV4-2
clone size: .
CDR3 DNA: TGTGCCAGCAGCCAACGTACTACGGGCGGTGACGAGCAGTACTTC
CDR3 protein: CASSQRTTGGDEQYF

J gene: TRBJ2-3
D gene: TRBD1
CDR3 length: 16
V gene: TRBV18
clone size: .
CDR3 DNA: TGTGCCAGCTCACGCGACAGGGGAAGATGGAAAGATACGCAGTATTTT
CDR3 protein: CASSRDRGRWKDTQYF

J gene: TRBJ2-1
D gene: .
CDR3 length: 19
V gene: TRBV7-9
clone size: few
CDR3 DNA: TGTGCCAGCAAACCCCGTGAGCGGAGCACTCAAAGCTCCTACAATGAGCAGTTCTTC
CDR3 protein: CASKPRERSTQSSYNEQFF

J gene: TRBJ1-2
D gene: .
CDR3 length: 14
V gene: TRBV15
clone size: few
CDR3 DNA: TGTGCCACCAGCAGAGATTTACAGGTCGTAGGCTACACCTTC
CDR3 protein: CATSRDLQVVGYTF

J gene: TRBJ1-6
D gene: TRBD1
CDR3 length: 16
V gene: TRBV5-1
clone size: .
CDR3 DNA: TGCGCCAGCAGCGTGGTAGCCGGGACAGGGCTCTCACCCCTCCACTTT
CDR3 protein: CASSVVAGTGLSPLHF

J gene: TRBJ2-7
D gene: TRBD2
CDR3 length: 16
V gene: TRBV11-1
clone size: few
CDR3 DNA: TGTGCCAGCAGCTTAAATAGCGGGGTCAGCTCCTACGAGCAGTACTTC
CDR3 protein: CASSLNSGVSSYEQYF

J gene: TRBJ2-2
D gene: TRBD2
CDR3 length: 15
V gene: TRBV12-3/TRBV12-4
clone size: few
CDR3 DNA: TGTGCCAGCAGGGTAGCGGGGACGAACACCGGGGAGCTGTTTTTT
CDR3 protein: CASRVAGTNTGELFF

J gene: TRBJ2-2
D gene: .
CDR3 length: 14
V gene: TRBV30
clone size: .
CDR3 DNA: TGTGCCTGGAGTGTGGGAGTCAACACCGGGGAGCAGTTTTTT
CDR3 protein: CAWSVGVNTGEQFF

J gene: TRBJ2-1
D gene: .
CDR3 length: 14
V gene: TRBV30
clone size: many
CDR3 DNA: TGTGCCTGGAGTAGCTGGGGGGCTTACAATGAGCAGTTCTTC
CDR3 protein: CAWSSWGAYNEQFF

J gene: TRBJ1-2
D gene: .
CDR3 length: 13
V gene: TRBV28
clone size: few
CDR3 DNA: TGTGCCAGCAGTTTGGAGGAAAGGGGCGGCTACACCTTC
CDR3 protein: CASSLEERGGYTF

J gene: TRBJ2-3
D gene: TRBD1
CDR3 length: 14
V gene: TRBV6-1
clone size: .
CDR3 DNA: TGTGCCAGCAGTTGGGGACAGGAGCCCCCTACGCAGTATTTT
CDR3 protein: CASSWGQEPPTQYF

J gene: TRBJ2-5
D gene: TRBD2
CDR3 length: 13
V gene: TRBV9
clone size: few
CDR3 DNA: TGTGCCAGCAGCGTGGGACTAACGGAGACCCAGTACTTC
CDR3 protein: CASSVGLTETQYF

J gene: TRBJ2-3
D gene: TRBD2
CDR3 length: 18
V gene: TRBV4-2
clone size: .
CDR3 DNA: TGTGCCAGCAGCCAAGAGGCCGGGGGTAGCGGGAGGGGAGATACGCAGTATTTT
CDR3 protein: CASSQEAGGSGRGDTQYF

J gene: TRBJ1-2
D gene: .
CDR3 length: 15
V gene: TRBV24-1
clone size: few
CDR3 DNA: TGTGCCACCCGCAGAGGGGGTAAGGATTGGGATGGCTACACCTTC
CDR3 protein: CATRRGGKDWDGYTF

J gene: TRBJ2-3
D gene: .
CDR3 length: 15
V gene: TRBV7-9
clone size: few
CDR3 DNA: TGTGCCAGCAGCTTAGCGGAGGGGGTCGCAGATACGCAGTATTTT
CDR3 protein: CASSLAEGVADTQYF

J gene: TRBJ1-1
D gene: .
CDR3 length: 14
V gene: TRBV25-1
clone size: many
CDR3 DNA: TGTGCCAGCAGTGAGTGGCGGGACACCGCTGAAGCTTTCTTT
CDR3 protein: CASSEWRDTAEAFF

J gene: TRBJ1-5
D gene: .
CDR3 length: 15
V gene: TRBV27
clone size: few
CDR3 DNA: TGTGCCAGCAGAGACCAGGGGTTCGGCAATCAGCCCCAGCATTTT
CDR3 protein: CASRDQGFGNQPQHF

J gene: TRBJ2-7
D gene: TRBD1
CDR3 length: 14
V gene: TRBV12-3/TRBV12-4
clone size: .
CDR3 DNA: TGTGCCAGCAGTTTAAGTGACAGGGCCCCCGAGCAGTACTTC
CDR3 protein: CASSLSDRAPEQYF

J gene: TRBJ2-1
D gene: TRBD1
CDR3 length: 15
V gene: TRBV2
clone size: .
CDR3 DNA: TGTGCCAGCATTCCGGGACAGGGGACCTACAATGAGCAGTTCTTC
CDR3 protein: CASIPGQGTYNEQFF

J gene: TRBJ1-3
D gene: .
CDR3 length: 13
V gene: TRBV6-5
clone size: .
CDR3 DNA: TGTGCCAGCAGAGCCCGGGGGCCTGGCACCATATATTTT
CDR3 protein: CASRARGPGTIYF

J gene: TRBJ1-5
D gene: .
CDR3 length: 15
V gene: TRBV7-2
clone size: .
CDR3 DNA: TGTGCCAGCAGCTTAGGGTCCACGACCAATCAGCCCCAGCATTTT
CDR3 protein: CASSLGSTTNQPQHF

J gene: TRBJ2-5
D gene: TRBD2
CDR3 length: 13
V gene: TRBV5-6
clone size: .
CDR3 DNA: TGTGCCAGCAGCTTGGCCCTAGCGGGTGCCCAGTACTTC
CDR3 protein: CASSLALAGAQYF

J gene: TRBJ2-1
D gene: .
CDR3 length: 15
V gene: TRBV24-1
clone size: .
CDR3 DNA: TGTGCCACCAGTGACCCACTATCGCTGGGGAATGAGCAGTTCTTC
CDR3 protein: CATSDPLSLGNEQFF

J gene: TRBJ2-3
D gene: .
CDR3 length: 15
V gene: TRBV7-8
clone size: .
CDR3 DNA: TGTGCCAGCAGCTTAGTGGCAGGGTGGACAGATACGCAGTATTTT
CDR3 protein: CASSLVAGWTDTQYF

J gene: TRBJ2-1
D gene: TRBD2
CDR3 length: 17
V gene: TRBV28
clone size: few
CDR3 DNA: TGTGCCAGCAGTTCATCTAGCGGGCTTAGCTCCTACAATGAGCAGTTCTTC
CDR3 protein: CASSSSSGLSSYNEQFF

J gene: TRBJ2-1
D gene: TRBD2
CDR3 length: 18
V gene: TRBV11-3
clone size: few
CDR3 DNA: TGTGCCAGCAGCTCGGGTTCTCGCGGGAGGAGTTTGGGCAATGAGCAGTTCTTC
CDR3 protein: CASSSGSRGRSLGNEQFF

J gene: TRBJ2-7
D gene: TRBD2
CDR3 length: 15
V gene: TRBV28
clone size: .
CDR3 DNA: TGTGCCAGCAGTTCCGGGACTAGCGGGAAATACGAGCAGTACTTC
CDR3 protein: CASSSGTSGKYEQYF

J gene: TRBJ2-1
D gene: TRBD2
CDR3 length: 13
V gene: TRBV30
clone size: .
CDR3 DNA: TGTGCCTGGAGTGGACTAGCGGGATATGAGCAGTTCTTC
CDR3 protein: CAWSGLAGYEQFF

J gene: TRBJ2-2
D gene: .
CDR3 length: 14
V gene: TRBV27
clone size: few
CDR3 DNA: TGTGCCAGCAGACCCGACACTAACACCGGGGAGCTGTTTTTT
CDR3 protein: CASRPDTNTGELFF

J gene: TRBJ1-5
D gene: TRBD1
CDR3 length: 13
V gene: TRBV30
clone size: .
CDR3 DNA: TGTGCCTGGAGTTGGCAGGGGGACCAGCCCCAGCATTTT
CDR3 protein: CAWSWQGDQPQHF

J gene: TRBJ2-1
D gene: .
CDR3 length: 16
V gene: TRBV19
clone size: .
CDR3 DNA: TGTGCCAGTAGGGAGCGCGGGGAAGTCTCCTACAATGAGCAGTTCTTC
CDR3 protein: CASRERGEVSYNEQFF

J gene: TRBJ1-5
D gene: .
CDR3 length: 13
V gene: TRBV10-3
clone size: few
CDR3 DNA: TGTGCCATCAGGGCGGACAGTTATCAGCCCCAGCATTTT
CDR3 protein: CAIRADSYQPQHF

J gene: TRBJ2-3
D gene: .
CDR3 length: 14
V gene: TRBV5-1
clone size: many
CDR3 DNA: TGCGCCAGCAGCCGAAGAGGACGCACAGATACGCAGTATTTT
CDR3 protein: CASSRRGRTDTQYF

J gene: TRBJ1-1
D gene: .
CDR3 length: 14
V gene: TRBV18
clone size: .
CDR3 DNA: TGTGCCAGTAGGGGGATGAAAGAATACACTGAAGCTTTCTTT
CDR3 protein: CASRGMKEYTEAFF

J gene: TRBJ2-6
D gene: TRBD1
CDR3 length: 20
V gene: TRBV12-3/TRBV12-4
clone size: .
CDR3 DNA: TGTGCCAGCAGTTTATCGGTTCGGGGACAGCTCCTCCTTGGGGCCAACGTCCTGACTTTC
CDR3 protein: CASSLSVRGQLLLGANVLTF

J gene: TRBJ2-5
D gene: TRBD2
CDR3 length: 15
V gene: TRBV7-2
clone size: .
CDR3 DNA: TGTGCCAGCAGTACCTCGGGGCCTTCAAGCGGGGCCCAGTACTTC
CDR3 protein: CASSTSGPSSGAQYF

J gene: TRBJ2-6
D gene: .
CDR3 length: 19
V gene: TRBV5-1
clone size: few
CDR3 DNA: TGCGCCAGCAGCTTGGTTATAAGCGGCCTGACGCCTGGGGCCAACGTCCTGACTTTC
CDR3 protein: CASSLVISGLTPGANVLTF

J gene: TRBJ2-7
D gene: TRBD1
CDR3 length: 17
V gene: TRBV4-1
clone size: few
CDR3 DNA: TGCGCCAGCAGCCAAGCTGAGCGACAGGGGGCGGCCTACGAGCAGTACTTC
CDR3 protein: CASSQAERQGAAYEQYF

J gene: TRBJ2-1
D gene: TRBD2
CDR3 length: 14
V gene: TRBV10-3
clone size: .
CDR3 DNA: TGTGCCATCAGAGGGACTAGCGGGAACAATGAGCAGTTCTTC
CDR3 protein: CAIRGTSGNNEQFF

J gene: TRBJ1-6
D gene: .
CDR3 length: 16
V gene: TRBV11-2
clone size: many
CDR3 DNA: TGTGCCAGCAGCCGGAACGCCGGGTCACGGGATTCACCCCTCCACTTT
CDR3 protein: CASSRNAGSRDSPLHF